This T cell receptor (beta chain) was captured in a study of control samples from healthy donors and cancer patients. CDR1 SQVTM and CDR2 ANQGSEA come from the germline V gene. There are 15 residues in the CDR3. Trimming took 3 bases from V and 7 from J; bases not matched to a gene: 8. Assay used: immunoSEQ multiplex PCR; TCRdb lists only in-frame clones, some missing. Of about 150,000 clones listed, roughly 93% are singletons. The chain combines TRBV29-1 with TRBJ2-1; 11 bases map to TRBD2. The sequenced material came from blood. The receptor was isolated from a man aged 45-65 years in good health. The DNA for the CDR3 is TGCAGCGTTGACCTGGGTAGCGGGAGGGGGAATGAGCAGTTCTTC. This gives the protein CSVDLGSGRGNEQFF.